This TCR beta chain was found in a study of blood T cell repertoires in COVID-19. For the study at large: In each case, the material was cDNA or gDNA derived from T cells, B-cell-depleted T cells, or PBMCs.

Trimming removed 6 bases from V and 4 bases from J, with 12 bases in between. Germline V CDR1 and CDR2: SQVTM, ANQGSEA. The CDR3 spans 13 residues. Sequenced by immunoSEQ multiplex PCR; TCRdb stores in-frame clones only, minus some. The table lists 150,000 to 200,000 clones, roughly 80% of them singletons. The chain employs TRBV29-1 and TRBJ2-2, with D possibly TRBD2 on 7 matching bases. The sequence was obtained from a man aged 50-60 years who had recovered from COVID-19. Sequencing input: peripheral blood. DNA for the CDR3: TGCAGCGTAGGGGGAGGGCCCACCGGGGAGCTGTTTTTT. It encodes CSVGGGPTGELFF.